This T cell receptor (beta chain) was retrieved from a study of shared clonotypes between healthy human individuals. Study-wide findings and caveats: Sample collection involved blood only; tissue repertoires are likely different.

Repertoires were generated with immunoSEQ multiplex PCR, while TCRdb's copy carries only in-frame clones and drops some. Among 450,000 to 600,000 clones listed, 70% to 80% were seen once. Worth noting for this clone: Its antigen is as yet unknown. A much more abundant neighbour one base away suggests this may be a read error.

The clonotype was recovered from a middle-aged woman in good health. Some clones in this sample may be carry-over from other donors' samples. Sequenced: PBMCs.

CDR3: CAWGRGNLRFSYNEQFF. CDR3 bases: TGTGCCTGGGGTAGGGGCAACTTGCGCTTCTCCTACAATGAGCAGTTCTTC. The chain has TRBV30 and TRBJ2-1, with a weak D call TRBD1 (5 bases). Germline V gene sequence: CDR1 GTSNPN, CDR2 SVGIG (reference sequence). The CDR3 runs to 17 residues. V lost 5 bases and J 0 bases, leaving 20 bases between the germline ends.